These 28 T cell receptor beta chains came from one sample sequenced in a study of T cell responses to AZD1222 COVID-19 vaccine. Assay used: immunoSEQ multiplex PCR; TCRdb lists only in-frame clones, some missing. The sample shows about 120,000 clones, about 90% of them seen only once. Source: peripheral blood, taken on day 0 of AZD1222 vaccination. The receptors shown here come from an adult in good health.

The chain couples TRBV7-9 to TRBJ1-1, with D maybe TRBD1 (5 bases). This CDR3 has 18 residues. Deletions cut 3 bases from V and 0 bases from J, with 20 bases between. The germline CDR1 and CDR2 sequences are SEHNR and FQNEAQ (reference sequence). CDR3 in DNA: TGTGCCAGCAGCTTCGGGGGAACTTGGGCTGCCATGAACACTGAAGCTTTCTTT. It encodes CASSFGGTWAAMNTEAFF.

The chain uses TRBV15 and TRBJ2-1; D is possibly TRBD1 or TRBD2 (6 bases each). V was shortened by 1 base and J by 0 bases, with 10 bases between the two germline ends. Germline V CDR1 and CDR2: LNHNV, YYDKDF (reference sequence). The CDR3 runs to 16 residues. DNA for the CDR3: TGTGCCACCAGCAGAGGGGGGGCGAGCTCCTACAATGAGCAGTTCTTC. Translation: CATSRGGASSYNEQFF.

The CDR3 here is CASSLSEGSDTQYF. CDR3 in DNA: TGTGCCAGCAGCTTGTCCGAGGGGTCAGATACGCAGTATTTT. The rearrangement links TRBV5-4 to TRBJ2-3, with D perhaps assigned TRBD1 or TRBD2 (5 bases each). Germline values: CDR1 SGHNT, CDR2 YYREEE (reference sequence). This CDR3 contains 14 residues. Between the trimmed V and J ends, which lost 1 base and 4 bases, there was a span of 10 bases.

This clone appeared a single time. The V and J genes are TRBV11-2 and TRBJ2-7; tentatively, D is TRBD1 (7 bases). Germline CDR1 is SGHAT and CDR2 is FQNNGV. Trimming shortened V by 2 bases and J by 4 bases, and 15 bases separated the two germline ends. The CDR3 consists of 15 residues. CDR3 sequence reads: CASSLHRGRGYEQYF. CDR3 coding DNA: TGTGCCAGCAGCTTACACAGGGGCCGGGGGTACGAGCAGTACTTC.

The J gene is TRBJ2-1, the V gene TRBV10-3, with 7 positions matching TRBD1. The junction had 12 bases not matched to a gene; V was cut back by 5 bases and J by 5 bases. Looked up from germline, CDR1 is ENHRY and CDR2 is SYGVKD. This CDR3 is built from 16 residues. As DNA, the CDR3 is TGTGCCATCAGTTGGAGTTCGGCAGGGGGACACAATGAGCAGTTCTTC. Translated: CAISWSSAGGHNEQFF.

This chain links TRBV7-2 with TRBJ2-1, with 9 bases identical to TRBD2. The ends lost 2 bases at V and 6 bases at J; junction bases unmatched: 2. CDR1 and CDR2 (germline): SGHTA, FQGNSA. The CDR3 contains 14 residues. The CDR3 reads CASSLRREGNEQFF. CDR3 coding DNA: TGTGCCAGCAGCTTAAGGCGGGAGGGCAATGAGCAGTTCTTC.

The V gene is TRBV2, the J gene TRBJ1-6, with D maybe TRBD1 (5 bases). The CDR3 consists of 16 residues. Trimming took off 2 bases at V and 10 bases at J, with 18 bases between the two ends. Germline CDR1 SNHLY, CDR2 FYNNEI. CDR3 sequence (DNA): TGTGCCAGCAGTGAACTAGGTCCGGGGGGAGAGTCACCCCTCCACTTT. This codes for CASSELGPGGESPLHF.

The chain carries TRBV19 and TRBJ2-5; TRBD1 is a possible D gene (6 bases). V dropped 6 bases and J dropped 2 bases, with 13 bases sitting between them. The CDR3 runs to 14 residues. Germline V CDR1 and CDR2: LNHDA, SQIVND (reference sequence). The CDR3 region is CASSYRVHQETQYF. The DNA of the CDR3 is TGTGCCAGTAGCTACAGGGTCCATCAAGAGACCCAGTACTTC.

The chain carries TRBV28 and TRBJ1-5; TRBD1 might be the D (5 bases). CDR1 is MDHEN, CDR2 SYDVKM, per germline. There are 14 residues in the CDR3. V was clipped by 5 bases and J by 2 bases, with 10 bases between them. The CDR3 reads CASSIRAGNQPQHF. CDR3 coding DNA: TGTGCCAGCAGTATCAGGGCAGGCAATCAGCCCCAGCATTTT. The complete variable domain, with remaining parts taken from reference TRBV28 and TRBJ1-5, reads DVKVTQSSRYLVKRTGEKVFLECVQDMDHENMFWYRQDPGLGLRLIYFSYDVKMKEKGDIPEGYSVSREKKERFSLILESASTNQTSMYLCASSIRAGNQPQHFGDGTRLSIL.

This sequence joins TRBV5-1 and TRBJ2-1; D call uncertain. The germline CDR1 and CDR2 sequences are SGHRS and YFSETQ. The CDR3 is 13 amino acids. Trimming pared 0 bases from V and 5 bases from J, leaving 6 bases between. The CDR3 DNA reads TGCGCCAGCAGCTTGGTAGCTAACAATGAGCAGTTCTTC. It specifies CASSLVANNEQFF. The complete variable domain, with remaining parts taken from reference TRBV5-1 and TRBJ2-1, reads KAGVTQTPRYLIKTRGQQVTLSCSPISGHRSVSWYQQTPGQGLQFLFEYFSETQRNKGNFPGRFSGRQFSNSRSEMNVSTLELGDSALYLCASSLVANNEQFFGPGTRLTVL.

This sequence joins TRBV6-5 and TRBJ2-1, with a weak D call TRBD1 (6 bases). V gave up 5 bases and J gave up 4 bases, with 15 bases separating them. CDR1 is MNHEY and CDR2 is SVGAGI in the germline V gene. This CDR3 is built from 15 residues. The CDR3 spells CASSPSGARYNEQFF. CDR3 sequence (DNA): TGTGCCAGCAGTCCGTCAGGGGCGAGGTACAATGAGCAGTTCTTC.

A few counts support this clone. The chain combines TRBV10-3 with TRBJ1-5, with D unresolved. Looked up from germline, CDR1 is ENHRY and CDR2 is SYGVKD. The CDR3 extends over 13 amino acids. The ends were cut back, 7 bases at V and 3 bases at J, with 10 bases in the middle. This CDR3 reads CAITVDLNQPQHF. Here the CDR3 DNA reads TGTGCCATCACCGTGGACCTCAATCAGCCCCAGCATTTT.

The rearrangement uses TRBV12-2 and TRBJ2-7; the table's D call TRBD2 went unverified against the DNA. TRBV12-2 is listed as a pseudogene. The CDR3 spans 19 residues. In nucleotides, the CDR3 is TGTGCAAGTCGCTTATCACTAGCGGGAGTGTTAGCGAGTCGCCCCGAGCAGTACTTC. Translating gives CASRLSLAGVLASRPEQYF.

The chain links TRBV20-1 to TRBJ1-2, with 7 bases identical to TRBD1. In germline, CDR1 is DFQATT, CDR2 SNEGSKA (reference sequence). V shed 3 bases, J shed 0 bases, and the junction held 4 bases outside the gene matches. This CDR3 contains 14 residues. The CDR3 loop reads CSASPGQPNYGYTF. The CDR3 DNA reads as TGCAGTGCTAGTCCGGGACAGCCTAACTATGGCTACACCTTC.

CDR3 residues: CASSLEAGGPARDTQYF. CDR3 in DNA: TGTGCCAGCAGTTTAGAAGCGGGAGGGCCGGCGCGAGATACGCAGTATTTT. The V call is TRBV28, the J call TRBJ2-3; 10 bases match TRBD2. This CDR3 contains 17 residues. Germline assignment: CDR1 MDHEN and CDR2 SYDVKM. V lost 2 bases to trimming and J lost 5 bases; unmatched junction nucleotides: 10.

The rearrangement uses TRBV5-8 and TRBJ2-1; 8 bases match TRBD2. Germline V gene lookup returns CDR1 SGHTS and CDR2 YDEGEE. With 2 bases clipped from V and 5 bases from J, the junction kept 3 bases outside the gene matches. The CDR3 contains 14 residues. In nucleotides, the CDR3 is TGTGCCAGCAGCTTCCTAGCGGGCAACAATGAGCAGTTCTTC. The encoded protein is CASSFLAGNNEQFF.

The rearrangement links TRBV29-1 to TRBJ1-2; D is uncertain. Trimming took 7 bases from V and 3 from J, leaving 21 bases between them. The CDR3 has 15 amino acids. Germline CDR1 and CDR2: SQVTM and ANQGSEA. This CDR3 reads CSAFSQQNRDYGYTF. The DNA of the CDR3 is TGCAGCGCTTTCTCCCAGCAAAACCGGGACTATGGCTACACCTTC.

The rearrangement links TRBV5-6 to TRBJ2-7; D remains unclear. The CDR3 sequence is 15 residues long. Between the trimmed V and J ends, which lost 0 bases and 3 bases, there was a span of 13 bases. Germline assignment: CDR1 SGHDT and CDR2 YYEEEE. The CDR3 DNA is TGTGCCAGCAGCTTGGTTGTGGGCACTTACTACGAGCAGTACTTC. Encoded protein: CASSLVVGTYYEQYF.

The chain joins TRBV30 to TRBJ1-2; 7 nucleotides line up with TRBD1. J lost 3 bases, V lost 1 base, and 8 bases had no gene match. CDR1 GTSNPN and CDR2 SVGIG come from the germline V gene (reference sequence). The length of the CDR3 is 15 residues. Here the CDR3 reads CAWSESLGGYYGYTF. The CDR3 bases are TGTGCCTGGAGTGAAAGTTTAGGGGGCTACTATGGCTACACCTTC.

The CDR3 loop reads CASRPGLAASTDTQYF. The CDR3, as DNA: TGTGCCAGCAGACCGGGACTAGCGGCAAGCACAGATACGCAGTATTTT. The chain recombines TRBV2 with TRBJ2-3; TRBD2 aligns across 11 bases. Germline V gene lookup returns CDR1 SNHLY and CDR2 FYNNEI. The CDR3 is made up of 16 amino acids. Germline trimming cut 6 bases from V and 0 bases from J; bases unmatched to any gene: 5.

This clone occurred once. The J gene is TRBJ1-5, the V gene TRBV19; D is perhaps TRBD1 (5 bases). The CDR3 has 15 amino acids. V shed 4 bases and J shed 2 bases, with 12 bases lying between them. Germline CDR1 LNHDA, CDR2 SQIVND (reference sequence). The CDR3 DNA reads as TGTGCCAGTAGTAAGTGGGGGGGAGGCAATCAGCCCCAGCATTTT. Its protein product is CASSKWGGGNQPQHF.

The gene calls are TRBV27 and TRBJ1-5; 9 bases match TRBD1. CDR3 size: 15 residues. Germline assignment: CDR1 MNHEY and CDR2 SMNVEV (reference sequence). J lost 7 bases, V lost 4 bases, and 8 bases had no gene match. This chain's CDR3 is CASSWGTGRMQPQHF. The CDR3 DNA reads TGTGCCAGCAGTTGGGGGACAGGGAGAATGCAGCCCCAGCATTTT.

This clone was observed once. The chain joins TRBV4-3 to TRBJ1-5, with 7 bases aligning to TRBD1. Germline V gives CDR1 LGHNA, CDR2 YSLEER. After removal of 0 bases from V and 9 bases from J, the junction contained 14 bases not matched to a gene. The CDR3 contains 17 residues. The CDR3 sequence: CASSQDRGQRFGGPQHF. The CDR3, as DNA: TGCGCCAGCAGCCAAGATAGGGGACAGAGGTTCGGGGGGCCCCAGCATTTT.

The chain uses TRBV6-1 and TRBJ2-7; TRBD2 matches at 7 bases. There are 15 residues in the CDR3. Trimming at V came to 3 bases and at J to 4 bases, leaving 9 bases not matched to a gene. Germline loops: CDR1 MNHNS, CDR2 SASEGT. For the CDR3, the DNA is TGTGCCAGCAGTGAGACCCGGGGGGTGGGTTACGAGCAGTACTTC. It translates to CASSETRGVGYEQYF.

The rearrangement uses TRBV9 and TRBJ1-6, with unresolved D. CDR3 length: 14 residues. Trimming cost V 2 bases and J 10 bases, with 13 bases left between them. Per the germline V gene, CDR1 is SGDLS and CDR2 is YYNGEE. CDR3 nucleotide sequence: TGTGCCAGCAGCGTGGGCCAGATGGCGTCACCCCTCCACTTT. This sequence encodes CASSVGQMASPLHF.

The sample holds one count of this clone. The chain is built from TRBV4-1 and TRBJ2-1, with D possibly being TRBD1 or TRBD2 (5 bases each). This CDR3 is built from 14 residues. CDR1 is MGHRA and CDR2 is YSYEKL in the germline V gene. V gave up 1 base and J gave up 7 bases, with 11 bases separating them. CDR3 DNA: TGCGCCAGCAGCCAAGCGGGGCAATCTAATGAGCAGTTCTTC. This codes for CASSQAGQSNEQFF.

This clone was detected ten times or more. The J gene is TRBJ2-1, the V gene TRBV27; 10 nucleotides align to TRBD1. There are 17 residues in the CDR3. With 3 bases clipped from V and 7 bases from J, the junction kept 12 bases outside the gene matches. The germline V gene encodes CDR1 MNHEY and CDR2 SMNVEV (reference sequence). This CDR3 reads CASSLGRWDRGPNEQFF. The CDR3 DNA is TGTGCCAGCAGTTTGGGGAGGTGGGACAGGGGACCAAATGAGCAGTTCTTC.

The V call is TRBV18, the J call TRBJ2-1; 7 bases are shared with TRBD1. The CDR3 is 15 residues long. CDR1 KGHSH and CDR2 LQKENI come from the germline V gene. J was trimmed by 5 bases and V by 3 bases; bases with no gene match: 7. The CDR3 sequence is CASSPLTGFDNEQFF. The DNA for the CDR3 is TGTGCCAGCTCACCCCTGACAGGGTTTGACAATGAGCAGTTCTTC.